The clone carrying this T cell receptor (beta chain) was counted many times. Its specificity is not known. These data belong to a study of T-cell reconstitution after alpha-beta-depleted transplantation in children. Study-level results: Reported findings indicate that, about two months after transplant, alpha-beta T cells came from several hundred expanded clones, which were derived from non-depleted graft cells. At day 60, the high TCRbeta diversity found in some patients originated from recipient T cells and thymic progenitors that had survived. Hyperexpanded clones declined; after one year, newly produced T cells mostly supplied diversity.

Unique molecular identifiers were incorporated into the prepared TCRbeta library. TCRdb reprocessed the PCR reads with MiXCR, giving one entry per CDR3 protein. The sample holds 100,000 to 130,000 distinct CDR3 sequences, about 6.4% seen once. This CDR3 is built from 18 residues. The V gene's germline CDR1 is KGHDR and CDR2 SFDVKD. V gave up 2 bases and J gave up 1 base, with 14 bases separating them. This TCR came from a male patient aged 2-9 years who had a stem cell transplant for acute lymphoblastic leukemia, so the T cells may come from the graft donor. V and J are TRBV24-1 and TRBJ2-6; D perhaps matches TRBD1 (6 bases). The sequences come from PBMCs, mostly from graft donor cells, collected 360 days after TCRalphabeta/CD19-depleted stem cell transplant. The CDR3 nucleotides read TGTGCCACCAGTGATTCGGACAGACTTAAATCTGGGGCCAACGTCCTGACTTTC. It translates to CATSDSDRLKSGANVLTF.